The rows below give T cell receptor beta chains drawn from one sample of a study of cytomegalovirus exposure and HLA in healthy donors. Sequencing was performed with immunoSEQ multiplex PCR; in TCRdb, only in-frame clones are kept and a portion is missing. Among 160,000 or so clones, 70% to 80% were seen once, and the ten largest hold about 1.3%. Sequenced material: PBMCs. The receptor source for this set is a man aged 55 to 70 in good health and CMV-seronegative. CDR3s include the opening cysteine and the closing phenylalanine or tryptophan. The D gene is left open where the match is weak. A row's size may be missing; if present it is once, few, many or a size class.

-	-	TRBJ2-5	TRBV7-3	CASTRRVGETQYF	TGTGCCAGCACCCGCCGGGTCGGGGAGACCCAGTACTTC
TRBD1	-	TRBJ2-7	TRBV7-9	CASSDTGVYEQYF	TGTGCCAGCAGCGATACAGGGGTCTACGAGCAGTACTTC
-	-	TRBJ2-1	TRBV19	CASSISGGPYNEQFF	TGTGCCAGTAGTATTAGCGGAGGCCCCTACAATGAGCAGTTCTTC
TRBD2	-	TRBJ2-7	TRBV4-1	CASSQGSGRADPREYF	TGCGCCAGCAGCCAAGGTAGCGGGAGGGCAGACCCCCGGGAGTACTTC
-	-	TRBJ1-2	TRBV7-8	CASSLARSKNYGYTF	TGTGCCAGCAGCTTAGCGCGAAGCAAGAATTATGGCTACACCTTC
-	-	TRBJ2-7	TRBV7-3	CASSPRGGRGEQYF	TGTGCCAGCAGCCCTCGGGGGGGCAGGGGGGAGCAGTACTTC
-	few	TRBJ2-3	TRBV10-3	CAISVALGRTDTQYF	TGTGCCATCAGTGTCGCCTTGGGCCGAACAGATACGCAGTATTTT
TRBD2	-	TRBJ2-1	TRBV19	CASSSRLAGGNEQFF	TGTGCCAGTAGTTCCCGACTAGCGGGCGGCAATGAGCAGTTCTTC
TRBD1	-	TRBJ2-3	TRBV9	CASARSGTVFTDTQYF	TGTGCCAGCGCCCGATCCGGGACAGTCTTCACAGATACGCAGTATTTT
TRBD1	-	TRBJ1-5	TRBV9	CASSLDRDQPQHF	TGTGCCAGCAGCTTGGACAGGGATCAGCCCCAGCATTTT
TRBD2	-	TRBJ2-1	TRBV4-3	CASSQDKVSGLAGGDEQFF	TGCGCCAGCAGCCAAGATAAGGTCTCGGGACTAGCGGGGGGGGATGAGCAGTTCTTC
TRBD2	once	TRBJ2-1	TRBV4-3	CASSQEPWAGLAGNEQFF	TGCGCCAGCAGCCAAGAACCGTGGGCGGGACTAGCGGGTAATGAGCAGTTCTTC
-	-	TRBJ2-3	TRBV6-5	CASSYSYDLADTQYF	TGTGCCAGCAGTTACTCGTACGATTTAGCAGATACGCAGTATTTT
TRBD1	once	TRBJ1-2	TRBV10-1	CASIPPGQGSLFDGYTF	TGCGCCAGCATCCCCCCGGGACAGGGGTCTCTTTTCGATGGCTACACCTTC
TRBD2	-	TRBJ2-5	TRBV28	CASSPRLAGEETQYF	TGTGCCAGCAGTCCGCGACTAGCGGGGGAAGAGACCCAGTACTTC
-	-	TRBJ2-7	TRBV21-1	CASSKKVFGLADSYEQYF	TGTGCCAGCAGCAAAAAGGTTTTTGGCCTAGCGGATTCCTACGAGCAGTACTTC
-	-	TRBJ2-1	TRBV15	CATSRGRPDYEQFF	TGTGCCACCAGCAGAGGCCGACCTGACTATGAGCAGTTCTTC
-	-	TRBJ1-4	TRBV28	CASSPGGGGNEKLFF	TGTGCCAGCAGTCCCGGGGGTGGAGGGAATGAAAAACTGTTTTTT
-	few	TRBJ1-4	TRBV5-8	CASSLGSYATNEKLFF	TGTGCCAGCAGCTTGGGAAGCTATGCAACTAATGAAAAACTGTTTTTT
-	-	TRBJ1-1	TRBV5-1	CASSLGSLGGNTEAFF	TGCGCCAGCAGCTTAGGCAGCCTCGGGGGGAACACTGAAGCTTTCTTT
TRBD1	-	TRBJ2-5	TRBV7-2	CASGTRTGGSETQYF	TGTGCCAGCGGGACTAGGACAGGGGGCTCGGAGACCCAGTACTTC
TRBD1	-	TRBJ2-3	TRBV6-6	CASSRQGISTDTQYF	TGTGCCAGCAGTAGACAGGGGATTAGCACAGATACGCAGTATTTT
-	few	TRBJ1-5	TRBV19	CASKDPDRFYQPQHF	TGTGCCAGTAAGGATCCTGACAGATTTTATCAGCCCCAGCATTTT
TRBD1	-	TRBJ2-7	TRBV9	CASSRGGTGSYEQYF	TGTGCCAGCAGCAGAGGGGGGACAGGGTCCTACGAGCAGTACTTC
-	-	TRBJ1-1	TRBV5-4	CASSRDGGATEAFF	TGTGCCAGCAGCCGGGACGGCGGGGCCACTGAAGCTTTCTTT
-	-	TRBJ1-4	TRBV7-9	CASDLGGYDEKLFF	TGTGCCAGCGACCTCGGGGGTTACGATGAAAAACTGTTTTTT
-	-	TRBJ2-2	TRBV27	CASSPDRNPLQHRNTGELFF	TGTGCCAGCAGTCCAGACAGGAACCCTTTACAACACCGGAACACCGGGGAGCTGTTTTTT
-	few	TRBJ2-7	TRBV20-1	CSARASYEQYF	TGCAGTGCTAGGGCCTCCTACGAGCAGTACTTC
TRBD1	-	TRBJ2-3	TRBV2	CASNDGMTGADTQYF	TGTGCCAGCAACGACGGGATGACAGGGGCAGATACGCAGTATTTT
TRBD2	-	TRBJ2-3	TRBV4-3	CASSQGSTSGIRGDTQYF	TGCGCCAGCAGCCAGGGTTCGACTAGCGGGATTCGAGGAGATACGCAGTATTTT
-	-	TRBJ2-3	TRBV28	CASIQGGGTDTQYF	TGTGCCAGCATACAGGGAGGGGGCACAGATACGCAGTATTTT
-	-	TRBJ2-1	TRBV6-1	CATHTRPAVLGFF	TGTGCCACGCACACTCGACCCGCGGTATTGGGGTTCTTC
-	-	TRBJ2-2	TRBV27	CASSLSGRVPGELFF	TGTGCCAGCAGTTTATCGGGCAGGGTCCCCGGGGAGCTGTTTTTT
TRBD1	once	TRBJ1-1	TRBV7-8	CASSQTGPNTEAFF	TGTGCCAGCAGCCAGACAGGGCCGAACACTGAAGCTTTCTTT
TRBD1	once	TRBJ2-7	TRBV28	CASSPPGQGSSGQYF	TGTGCCAGCAGTCCGCCGGGACAGGGTTCGTCTGGGCAGTACTTC
-	-	TRBJ1-2	TRBV27	CASTALQGGHGYTF	TGTGCCAGCACCGCGCTACAGGGTGGCCATGGCTACACCTTC
-	-	TRBJ2-7	TRBV12-5	CAPPRGSYEQYF	TGTGCCCCCCCCCGGGGTTCCTACGAGCAGTACTTC
TRBD1	-	TRBJ1-2	TRBV27	CASSLLGTGGYSYGYTF	TGTGCCAGCAGTTTATTGGGGACAGGGGGCTACAGCTATGGCTACACCTTC
-	-	TRBJ1-1	TRBV28	CASSPSGVTEALF	TGTGCCAGCAGTCCATCAGGGGTAACTGAAGCTCTCTTT
TRBD1	few	TRBJ1-2	TRBV29-1	CSVELQGAGGYTF	TGCAGCGTTGAGTTACAGGGGGCGGGTGGCTACACCTTC
TRBD1	-	TRBJ1-1	TRBV4-3	CASSQVQGVTEAFF	TGCGCCAGCAGCCAAGTGCAGGGGGTTACTGAAGCTTTCTTT
-	-	TRBJ2-3	TRBV28	CASSLGGRGTQYF	TGTGCCAGCAGTTTGGGGGGACGGGGTACGCAGTATTTT
TRBD1	-	TRBJ1-6	TRBV30	CAHRDRDHSPLHF	TGTGCCCACCGGGACAGGGATCACTCACCCCTCCACTTT
-	-	TRBJ2-7	TRBV7-2	CASSSSRDTLSEQYF	TGTGCCAGCAGCTCGTCCAGGGACACTTTAAGCGAGCAGTACTTC
-	-	TRBJ2-2	TRBV5-1	CASSLRSGSTGELFF	TGCGCCAGCAGCCTGCGTTCGGGTAGCACCGGGGAGCTGTTTTTT
-	-	TRBJ2-7	TRBV28	CASSLWPRNHEQYF	TGTGCCAGCAGTTTGTGGCCTAGGAACCACGAGCAGTACTTC
TRBD2	-	TRBJ2-3	TRBV7-2	CASRPLAGVRGTDTQYF	TGTGCCAGCAGGCCACTAGCGGGAGTTCGAGGAACAGATACGCAGTATTTT
TRBD1	-	TRBJ2-7	TRBV2	CASTHRGLANEQYF	TGTGCCAGCACCCACAGGGGGCTAGCCAACGAGCAGTACTTC
TRBD2	-	TRBJ2-3	TRBV6-4	CASRERGDTDTQYF	TGTGCCAGCAGAGAACGGGGGGACACAGATACGCAGTATTTT
-	-	TRBJ1-2	TRBV5-1	CASSLVAGYYGYTF	TGCGCCAGCAGCTTGGTTGCGGGCTACTATGGCTACACCTTC
TRBD1	-	TRBJ2-1	TRBV7-6	CASSLWTGSNVEQFF	TGTGCCAGCAGCTTGTGGACAGGGAGCAATGTGGAGCAGTTCTTC
TRBD2	-	TRBJ2-1	TRBV19	CASTMGLAGPPSSYNEQFF	TGTGCCAGTACCATGGGGCTAGCGGGACCTCCAAGCTCCTACAATGAGCAGTTCTTC